This T cell receptor (beta chain) came from a study of T-cell reconstitution after alpha-beta-depleted transplantation in children. As it was prepared, the TCRbeta library received unique molecular identifiers. TCRdb ran MiXCR on the PCR reads and lists one entry per CDR3 protein. The table has over 200,000 distinct CDR3 sequences, around 9.5% seen once; the top ten hold around 6.2%. This clonotype has more than one count but fewer than ten. V lost 3 bases to trimming and J lost 8 bases; unmatched junction nucleotides: 9. This CDR3 contains 14 residues. Germline-derived CDR1 and CDR2 are MNHNS and SASEGT.

The clonotype comes from a human donor who donated a stem cell graft to a child with acute lymphoblastic leukemia. The rearrangement uses TRBV6-1 and TRBJ1-2; 7 bases are shared with TRBD1. Sequenced material: PBMCs from the stem cell graft donor, taken from the stem cell graft. The CDR3 coding sequence is TGTGCCAGCAGTGACGGGACAGACTATGGAGGCTACACCTTC. Amino acid sequence: CASSDGTDYGGYTF.